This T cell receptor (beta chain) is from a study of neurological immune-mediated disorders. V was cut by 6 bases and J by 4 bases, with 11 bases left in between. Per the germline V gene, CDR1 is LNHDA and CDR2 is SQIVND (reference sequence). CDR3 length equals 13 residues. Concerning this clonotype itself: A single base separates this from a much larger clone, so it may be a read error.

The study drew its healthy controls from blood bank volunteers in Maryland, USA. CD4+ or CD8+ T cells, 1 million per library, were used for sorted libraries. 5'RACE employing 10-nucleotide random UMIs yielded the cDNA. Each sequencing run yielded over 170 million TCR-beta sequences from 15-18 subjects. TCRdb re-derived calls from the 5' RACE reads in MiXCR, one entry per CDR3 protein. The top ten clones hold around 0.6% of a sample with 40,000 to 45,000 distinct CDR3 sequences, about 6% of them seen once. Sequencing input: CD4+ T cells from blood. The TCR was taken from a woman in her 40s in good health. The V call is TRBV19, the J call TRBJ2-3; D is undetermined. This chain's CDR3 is CASSPRGADTQYF. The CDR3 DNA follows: TGTGCCAGTAGCCCTAGAGGTGCAGATACGCAGTATTTT. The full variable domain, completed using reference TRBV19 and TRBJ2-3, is DGGITQSPKYLFRKEGQNVTLSCEQNLNHDAMYWYRQDPGQGLRLIYYSQIVNDFQKGDIAEGYSVSREKKESFPLTVTSAQKNPTAFYLCASSPRGADTQYFGPGTRLTVL.